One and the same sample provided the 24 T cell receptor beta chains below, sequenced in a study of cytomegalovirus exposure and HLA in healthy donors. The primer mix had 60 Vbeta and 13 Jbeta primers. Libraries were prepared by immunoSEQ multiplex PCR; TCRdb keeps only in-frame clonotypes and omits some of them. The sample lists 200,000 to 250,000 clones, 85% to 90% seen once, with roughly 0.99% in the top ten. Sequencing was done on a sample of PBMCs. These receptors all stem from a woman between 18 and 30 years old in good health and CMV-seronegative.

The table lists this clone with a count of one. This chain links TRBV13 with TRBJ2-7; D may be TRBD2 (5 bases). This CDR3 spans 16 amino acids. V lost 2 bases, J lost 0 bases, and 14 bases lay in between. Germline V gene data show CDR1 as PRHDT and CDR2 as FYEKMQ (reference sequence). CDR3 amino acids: CASSLYDGGDSYEQYF. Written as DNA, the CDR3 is TGTGCCAGCAGCTTATACGACGGAGGAGACTCCTACGAGCAGTACTTC. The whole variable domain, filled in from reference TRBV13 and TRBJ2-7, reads AAGVIQSPRHLIKEKRETATLKCYPIPRHDTVYWYQQGPGQDPQFLISFYEKMQSDKGSIPDRFSAQQFSDYHSELNMSSLELGDSALYFCASSLYDGGDSYEQYFGPGTRLTVT.

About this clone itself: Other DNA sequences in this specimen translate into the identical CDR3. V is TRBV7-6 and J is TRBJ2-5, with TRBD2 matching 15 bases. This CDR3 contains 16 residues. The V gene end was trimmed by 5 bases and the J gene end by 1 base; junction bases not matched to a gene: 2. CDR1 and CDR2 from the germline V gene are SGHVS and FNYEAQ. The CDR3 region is CASSLGLAGGQETQYF. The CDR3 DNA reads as TGTGCCAGCAGCCTGGGACTAGCGGGGGGCCAAGAGACCCAGTACTTC.

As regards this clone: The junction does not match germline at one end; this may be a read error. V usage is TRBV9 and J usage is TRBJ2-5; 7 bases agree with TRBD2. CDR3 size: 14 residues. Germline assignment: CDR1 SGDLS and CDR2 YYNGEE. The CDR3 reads CASSVAGLQEAQYF. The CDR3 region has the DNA TGTGCCAGCAGCGTAGCGGGACTACAAGAGGCCCAGTACTTC.

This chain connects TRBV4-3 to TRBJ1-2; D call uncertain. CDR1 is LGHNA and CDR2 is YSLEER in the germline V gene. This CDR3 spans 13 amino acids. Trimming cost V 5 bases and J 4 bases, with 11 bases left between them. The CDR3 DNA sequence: TGCGCCAGCAGCGAGGGAGATGGCTATGGCTACACCTTC. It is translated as CASSEGDGYGYTF.

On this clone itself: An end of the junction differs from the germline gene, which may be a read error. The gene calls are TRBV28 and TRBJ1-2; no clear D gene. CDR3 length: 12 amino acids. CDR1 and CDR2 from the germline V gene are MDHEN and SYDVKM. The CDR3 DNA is TGTGCCAGCAGTTTCCGAGAGTATGTCTACACCTTC. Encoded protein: CASSFREYVYTF.

CDR3 in DNA: TGTGCCAGCAGCAATAACCGGGTTCTCAATTCACCCCTCCACTTT. This encodes CASSNNRVLNSPLHF. This chain uses TRBV5-4 with TRBJ1-6, with unresolved D. CDR3 length equals 15 residues. In germline, CDR1 is SGHNT, CDR2 YYREEE (reference sequence). The germline V and J ends were trimmed by 4 bases and 7 bases, with 15 bases remaining between them.

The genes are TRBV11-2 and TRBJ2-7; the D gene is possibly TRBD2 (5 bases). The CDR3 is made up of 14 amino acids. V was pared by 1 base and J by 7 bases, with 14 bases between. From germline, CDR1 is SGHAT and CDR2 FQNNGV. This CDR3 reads CASSLGTDLREQYF. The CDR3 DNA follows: TGTGCCAGCAGCTTAGGAACGGACTTGAGGGAGCAGTACTTC. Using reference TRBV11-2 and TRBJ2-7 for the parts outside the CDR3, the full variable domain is EAGVAQSPRYKIIEKRQSVAFWCNPISGHATLYWYQQILGQGPKLLIQFQNNGVVDDSQLPKDRFSAERLKGVDSTLKIQPAKLEDSAVYLCASSLGTDLREQYFGPGTRLTVT.

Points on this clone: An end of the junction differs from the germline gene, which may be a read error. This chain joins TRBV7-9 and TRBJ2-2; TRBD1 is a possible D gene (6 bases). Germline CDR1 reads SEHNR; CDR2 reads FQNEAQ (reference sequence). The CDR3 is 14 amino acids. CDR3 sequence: CSSSLATGTGELFF. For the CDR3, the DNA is TGTTCCAGCAGCTTAGCGACAGGAACCGGGGAGCTGTTTTTT.

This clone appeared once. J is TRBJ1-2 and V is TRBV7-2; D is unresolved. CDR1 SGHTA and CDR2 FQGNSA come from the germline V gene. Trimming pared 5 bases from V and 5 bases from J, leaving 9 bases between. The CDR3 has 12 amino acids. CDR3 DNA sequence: TGTGCCAGCAGCGTGAGATCGTATGGCTACACCTTC. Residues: CASSVRSYGYTF.

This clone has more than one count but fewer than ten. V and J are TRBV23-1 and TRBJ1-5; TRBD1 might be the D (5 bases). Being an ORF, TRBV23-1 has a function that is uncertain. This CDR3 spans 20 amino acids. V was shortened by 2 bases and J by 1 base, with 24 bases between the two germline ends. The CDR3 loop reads CASSQTKKQQQARSNQPQHF. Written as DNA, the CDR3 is TGCGCCAGCAGTCAAACAAAAAAGCAACAACAGGCCCGAAGCAATCAGCCCCAGCATTTT.

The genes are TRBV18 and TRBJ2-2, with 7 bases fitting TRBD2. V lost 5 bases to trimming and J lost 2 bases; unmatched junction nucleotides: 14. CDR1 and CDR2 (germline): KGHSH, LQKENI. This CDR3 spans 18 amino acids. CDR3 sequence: CASSTGVGLADNTGELFF. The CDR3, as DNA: TGTGCCAGCTCAACCGGGGTTGGTCTAGCGGACAACACCGGGGAGCTGTTTTTT.

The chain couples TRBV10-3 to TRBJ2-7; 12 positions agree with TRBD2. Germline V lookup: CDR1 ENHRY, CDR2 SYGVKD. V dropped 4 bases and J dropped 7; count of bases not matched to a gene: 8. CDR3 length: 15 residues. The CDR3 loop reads CAISGWTSGMGEQYF. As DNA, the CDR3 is TGTGCCATCAGTGGCTGGACTAGCGGGATGGGGGAGCAGTACTTC.

Written as DNA, the CDR3 is TGTGCCAGTAGTCCGGATACTAGGTCCTACAATGAGCAGTTCTTC. Residues: CASSPDTRSYNEQFF. The genes are TRBV19 and TRBJ2-1; a weak D match, TRBD2 (5 bases). From germline, CDR1 is LNHDA and CDR2 SQIVND (reference sequence). Trimming pared 5 bases from V and 1 base from J, leaving 12 bases between. This CDR3 region has 15 residues.

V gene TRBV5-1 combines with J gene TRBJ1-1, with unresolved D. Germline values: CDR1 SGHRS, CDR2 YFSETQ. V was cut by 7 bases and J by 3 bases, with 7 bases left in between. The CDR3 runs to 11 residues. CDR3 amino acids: CASSGDTEAFF. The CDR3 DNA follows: TGCGCCAGCTCGGGTGACACTGAAGCTTTCTTT.

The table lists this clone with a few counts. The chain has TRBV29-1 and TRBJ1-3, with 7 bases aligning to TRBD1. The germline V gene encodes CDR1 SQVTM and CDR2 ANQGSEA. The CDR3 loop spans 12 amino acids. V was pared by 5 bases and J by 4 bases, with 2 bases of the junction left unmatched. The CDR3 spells CSVTGDGNTIYF. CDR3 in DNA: TGCAGCGTTACAGGGGACGGAAACACCATATATTTT.

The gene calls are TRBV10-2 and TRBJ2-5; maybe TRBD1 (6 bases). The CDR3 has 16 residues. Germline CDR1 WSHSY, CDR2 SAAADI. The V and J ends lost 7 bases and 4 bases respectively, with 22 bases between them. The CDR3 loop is CASTKIQGWVRETQYF. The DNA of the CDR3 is TGCGCCAGCACAAAAATTCAGGGGTGGGTTCGAGAGACCCAGTACTTC.

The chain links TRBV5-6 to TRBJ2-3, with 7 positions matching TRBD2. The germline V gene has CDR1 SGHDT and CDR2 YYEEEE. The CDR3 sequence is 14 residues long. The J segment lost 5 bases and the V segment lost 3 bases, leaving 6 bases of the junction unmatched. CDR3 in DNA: TGTGCCAGCAGCTCCCTTCCGGGAGGAGATACGCAGTATTTT. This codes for CASSSLPGGDTQYF.

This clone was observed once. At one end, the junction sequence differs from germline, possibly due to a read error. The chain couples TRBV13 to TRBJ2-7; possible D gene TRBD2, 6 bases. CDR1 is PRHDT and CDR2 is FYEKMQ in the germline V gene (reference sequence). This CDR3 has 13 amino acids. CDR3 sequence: CASSYGTPARRNF. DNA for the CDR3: TGTGCCAGCAGCTATGGGACTCCCGCGAGGAGGAACTTC.

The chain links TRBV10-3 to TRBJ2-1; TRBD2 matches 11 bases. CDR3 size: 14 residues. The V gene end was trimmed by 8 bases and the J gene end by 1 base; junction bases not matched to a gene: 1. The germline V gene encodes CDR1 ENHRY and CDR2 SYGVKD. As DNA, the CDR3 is TGTGCCATCTTAGCGGGAGGGTCCTACAATGAGCAGTTCTTC. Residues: CAILAGGSYNEQFF.

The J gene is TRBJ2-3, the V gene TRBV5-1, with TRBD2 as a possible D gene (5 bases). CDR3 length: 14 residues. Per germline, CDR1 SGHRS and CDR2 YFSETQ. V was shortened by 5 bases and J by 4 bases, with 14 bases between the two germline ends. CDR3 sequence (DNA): TGCGCCAGCAGGCTAGCCGCGGGCCCAGATACGCAGTATTTT. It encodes CASRLAAGPDTQYF.

CDR3 residues: CASSFVGQGALGYTF. The CDR3 DNA reads as TGTGCCAGCAGCTTCGTCGGACAGGGGGCGTTGGGCTACACCTTC. The chain employs TRBV5-4 and TRBJ1-2; 11 nucleotides agree with TRBD1. Germline CDR1 reads SGHNT; CDR2 reads YYREEE (reference sequence). The V segment lost 2 bases and the J segment 8 bases; nucleotides outside the gene matches: 8. CDR3 size: 15 residues. Full variable domain (missing parts from reference TRBV5-4 and TRBJ1-2): ETGVTQSPTHLIKTRGQQVTLRCSSQSGHNTVSWYQQALGQGPQFIFQYYREEENGRGNFPPRFSGLQFPNYSSELNVNALELDDSALYLCASSFVGQGALGYTFGSGTRLTVV.

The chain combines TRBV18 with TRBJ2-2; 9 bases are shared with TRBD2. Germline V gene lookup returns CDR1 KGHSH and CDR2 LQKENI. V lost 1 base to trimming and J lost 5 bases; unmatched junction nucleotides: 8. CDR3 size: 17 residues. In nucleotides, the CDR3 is TGTGCCAGCTCACCACGTTCTAGCGGGATGGGTACCGGGGAGCTGTTTTTT. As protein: CASSPRSSGMGTGELFF.

The CDR3 sequence is CASSPGRDSYQETQYF. The DNA for the CDR3 is TGTGCCAGCAGCCCGGGGCGGGACAGCTACCAAGAGACCCAGTACTTC. The chain combines TRBV5-8 with TRBJ2-5; maybe TRBD1 (7 bases). Trimming shortened V by 4 bases and J by 0 bases, and 16 bases separated the two germline ends. The CDR3 has 16 amino acids. Germline V gene sequence: CDR1 SGHTS, CDR2 YDEGEE.

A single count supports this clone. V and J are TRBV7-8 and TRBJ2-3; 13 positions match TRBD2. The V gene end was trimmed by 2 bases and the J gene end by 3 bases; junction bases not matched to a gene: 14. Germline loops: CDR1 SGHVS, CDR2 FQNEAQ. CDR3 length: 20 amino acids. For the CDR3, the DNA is TGTGCCAGCAGCTTACAGCAGAAACCCGGGACTAGCGGGGTAACAGATACGCAGTATTTT. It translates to CASSLQQKPGTSGVTDTQYF.